The 2 T cell receptor beta chains below were found in one sample sequenced in a study of Tregs in tolerant kidney transplant recipients. The assay was immunoSEQ multiplex PCR, and TCRdb's table has in-frame clones only and misses some. The sample includes approximately 47,000 clones, over 85% of them seen just once. Related graft donors supplied nonmyeloablative bone marrow transplants, and mixed chimerism was transient. This specimen consisted of CD8+ T cells from blood (PBMCs), obtained 12 months after the transplant. The receptors were gathered from a human patient who received a combined kidney and bone marrow transplant. Some of these T cells may belong to the graft donor.

The chain combines TRBV6-1 with TRBJ2-7; TRBD2 aligns across 7 bases. V lost 7 bases, J lost 2 bases, and 8 bases stayed unmatched. The CDR3 loop spans 14 amino acids. Germline-derived CDR1 and CDR2 are MNHNS and SASEGT. The CDR3 coding sequence is TGTGCCAGCAACCCCGCGGGGGTAGCCTACGAGCAGTACTTC. Translating gives CASNPAGVAYEQYF.

The gene calls are TRBV29-1 and TRBJ2-1; D is unresolved. Germline-derived CDR1 and CDR2 are SQVTM and ANQGSEA. This CDR3 has 10 residues. V was pared by 6 bases and J by 4 bases, with 4 bases between. The CDR3 reads CSVSYNEQFF. The CDR3 DNA is TGCAGCGTGAGTTACAATGAGCAGTTCTTC.